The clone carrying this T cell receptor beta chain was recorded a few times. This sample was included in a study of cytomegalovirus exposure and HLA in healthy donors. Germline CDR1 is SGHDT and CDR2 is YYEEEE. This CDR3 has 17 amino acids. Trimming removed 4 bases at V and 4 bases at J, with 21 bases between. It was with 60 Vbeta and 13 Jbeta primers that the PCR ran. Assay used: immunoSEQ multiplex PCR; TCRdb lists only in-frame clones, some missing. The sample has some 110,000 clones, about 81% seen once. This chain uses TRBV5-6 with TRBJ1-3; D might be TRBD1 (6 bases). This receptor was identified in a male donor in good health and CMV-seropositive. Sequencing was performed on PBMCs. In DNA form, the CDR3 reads TGTGCCAGCAGCCCCTGGACAGCCGATTATCTAGGAAACACCATATATTTT. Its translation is CASSPWTADYLGNTIYF.